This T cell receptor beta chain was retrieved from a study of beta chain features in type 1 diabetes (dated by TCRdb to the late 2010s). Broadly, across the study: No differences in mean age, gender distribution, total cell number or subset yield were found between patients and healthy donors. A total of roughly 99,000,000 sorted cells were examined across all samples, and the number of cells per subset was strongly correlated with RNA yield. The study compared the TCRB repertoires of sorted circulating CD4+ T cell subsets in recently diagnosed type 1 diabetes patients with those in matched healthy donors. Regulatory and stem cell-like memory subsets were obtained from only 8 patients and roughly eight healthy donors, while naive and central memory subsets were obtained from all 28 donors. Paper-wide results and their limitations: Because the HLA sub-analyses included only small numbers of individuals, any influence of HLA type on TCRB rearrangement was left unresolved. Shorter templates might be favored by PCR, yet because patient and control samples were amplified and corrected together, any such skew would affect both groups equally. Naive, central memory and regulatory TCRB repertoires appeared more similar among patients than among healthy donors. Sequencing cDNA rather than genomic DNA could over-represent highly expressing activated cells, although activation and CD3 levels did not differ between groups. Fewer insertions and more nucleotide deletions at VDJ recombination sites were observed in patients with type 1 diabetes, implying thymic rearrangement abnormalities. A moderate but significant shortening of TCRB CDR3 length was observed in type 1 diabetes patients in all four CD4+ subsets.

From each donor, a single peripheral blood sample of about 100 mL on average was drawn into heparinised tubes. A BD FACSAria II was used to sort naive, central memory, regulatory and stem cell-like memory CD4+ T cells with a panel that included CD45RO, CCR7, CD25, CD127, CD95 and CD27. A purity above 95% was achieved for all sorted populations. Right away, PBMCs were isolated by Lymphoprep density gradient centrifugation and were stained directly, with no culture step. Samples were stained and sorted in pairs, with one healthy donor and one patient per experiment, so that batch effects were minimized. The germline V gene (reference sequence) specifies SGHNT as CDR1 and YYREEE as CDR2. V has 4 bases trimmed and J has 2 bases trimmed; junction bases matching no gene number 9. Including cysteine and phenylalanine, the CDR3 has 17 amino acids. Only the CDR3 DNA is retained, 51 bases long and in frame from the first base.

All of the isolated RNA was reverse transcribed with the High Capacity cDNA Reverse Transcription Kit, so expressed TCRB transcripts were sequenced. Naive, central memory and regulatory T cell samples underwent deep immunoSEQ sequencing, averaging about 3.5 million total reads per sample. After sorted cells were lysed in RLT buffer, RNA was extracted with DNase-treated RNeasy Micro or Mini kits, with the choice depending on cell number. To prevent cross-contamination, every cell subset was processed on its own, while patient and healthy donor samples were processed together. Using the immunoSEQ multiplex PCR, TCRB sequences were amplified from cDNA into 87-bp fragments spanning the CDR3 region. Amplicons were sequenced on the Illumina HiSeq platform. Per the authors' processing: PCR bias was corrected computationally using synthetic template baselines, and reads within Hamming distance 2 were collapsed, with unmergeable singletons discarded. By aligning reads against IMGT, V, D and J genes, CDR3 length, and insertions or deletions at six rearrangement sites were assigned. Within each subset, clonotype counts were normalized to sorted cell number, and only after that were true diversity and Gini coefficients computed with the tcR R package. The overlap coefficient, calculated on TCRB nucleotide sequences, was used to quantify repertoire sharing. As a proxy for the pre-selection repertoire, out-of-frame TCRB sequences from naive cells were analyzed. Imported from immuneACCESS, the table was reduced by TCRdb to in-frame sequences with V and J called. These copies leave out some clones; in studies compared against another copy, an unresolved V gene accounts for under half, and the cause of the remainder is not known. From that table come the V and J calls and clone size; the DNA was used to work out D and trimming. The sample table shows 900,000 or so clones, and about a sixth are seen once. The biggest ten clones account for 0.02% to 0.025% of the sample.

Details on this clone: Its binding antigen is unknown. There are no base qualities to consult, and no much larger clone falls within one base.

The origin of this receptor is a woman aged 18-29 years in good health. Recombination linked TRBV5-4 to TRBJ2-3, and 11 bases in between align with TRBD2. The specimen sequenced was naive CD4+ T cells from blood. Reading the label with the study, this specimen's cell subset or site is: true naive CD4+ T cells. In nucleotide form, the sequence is TGTGCCAGCAGCGCATGGGGACTAGCGGTCTCCACAGATACGCAGTATTTT. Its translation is CASSAWGLAVSTDTQYF.